This TCR beta chain was recorded in a study of cytomegalovirus exposure and HLA in healthy donors. Study details: The Caucasian-associated ancestry cluster held 80% to 90% of under 450 genotyped donors.

The PCR ran on 60 Vbeta and 13 Jbeta primers. Repertoires were generated with immunoSEQ multiplex PCR, while TCRdb's copy carries only in-frame clones and drops some. The table lists about 140,000 clones, around 80% of them singletons, with more than 2.5% in the top ten. The germline gives CDR1 MNHEY, CDR2 SMNVEV (reference sequence). The CDR3 totals 18 residues. The junction had 15 bases not matched to a gene; V was cut back by 4 bases and J by 9 bases. This TCR was recovered from a man aged 18 to 29 in good health and CMV-seropositive. Sequenced sample: PBMCs. This chain links TRBV27 with TRBJ2-1, with 13 nucleotides matching TRBD2. The CDR3 loop reads CASSSSTSGRTQSAEQFF. The CDR3 bases are TGTGCCAGCAGTTCGTCGACTAGCGGGAGGACCCAATCCGCTGAGCAGTTCTTC.